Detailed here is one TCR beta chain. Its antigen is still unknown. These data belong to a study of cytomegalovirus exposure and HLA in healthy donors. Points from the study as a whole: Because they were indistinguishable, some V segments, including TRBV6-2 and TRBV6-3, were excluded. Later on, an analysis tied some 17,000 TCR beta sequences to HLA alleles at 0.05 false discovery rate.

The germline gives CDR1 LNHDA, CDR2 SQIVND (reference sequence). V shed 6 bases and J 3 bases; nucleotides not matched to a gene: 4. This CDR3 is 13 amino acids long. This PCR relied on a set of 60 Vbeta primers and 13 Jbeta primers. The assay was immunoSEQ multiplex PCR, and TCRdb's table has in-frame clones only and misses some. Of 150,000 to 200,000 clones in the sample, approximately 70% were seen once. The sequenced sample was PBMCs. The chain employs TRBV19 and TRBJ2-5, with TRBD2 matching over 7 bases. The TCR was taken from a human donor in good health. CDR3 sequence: CASRSGGEETQYF. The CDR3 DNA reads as TGTGCCAGTAGGAGTGGGGGGGAAGAGACCCAGTACTTC.